The present T cell receptor (beta chain) was sequenced within a study of shared clonotypes between healthy human individuals. Findings and caveats of the study: All-four-donor shared clonotypes had higher generation probabilities than non-shared clonotypes did.

TCRdb's copy holds only in-frame clones and misses some; the assay was immunoSEQ multiplex PCR. The table records about 2.3 million clones, over 85% of them present only once. On this clone: Its antigen is not known.

CDR3 length equals 16 residues. Germline CDR1 is MDHEN and CDR2 is SYDVKM. The V gene end was trimmed by 7 bases and the J gene end by 13 bases; junction bases not matched to a gene: 21. The sequenced sample was naive CD4+ T cells from PBMCs. The subset: CD45RA+ positively selected. The TCR sequence derives from a man between 18 and 35 years old in good health. Some clones in this sample may be carry-over from other donors' samples. This chain links TRBV28 with TRBJ2-1; 8 bases are a match to TRBD1. The CDR3 loop is CASNPINRGTKAFQFF. The CDR3 DNA reads as TGTGCCAGCAACCCAATCAACAGGGGGACCAAGGCGTTTCAGTTCTTC.